These 19 T cell receptor beta chains were sequenced from one sample in a study of cytomegalovirus exposure and HLA in healthy donors. PCR primers comprised 60 Vbeta and 13 Jbeta primers. Generated by immunoSEQ multiplex PCR, the TCRdb table keeps only in-frame clones and is missing some. Of some 76,000 clones listed, roughly 80% are singletons. Sample: PBMCs. These receptor sequences come from a woman aged 45 to 65 in good health and CMV-seronegative.

The rearrangement joins TRBV2 to TRBJ2-2; 11 nucleotides agree with TRBD2. The germline V gene encodes CDR1 SNHLY and CDR2 FYNNEI. The CDR3 has 17 residues. J lost 6 bases, V lost 6 bases, and 12 bases had no gene match. CDR3 sequence: CASRADIAGGPAGELFF. As DNA, the CDR3 is TGTGCCAGCAGGGCAGATATAGCGGGAGGGCCGGCCGGGGAGCTGTTTTTT.

The chain employs TRBV25-1 and TRBJ2-2, with 7 positions matching TRBD2. V shed 4 bases, J shed 6 bases, and the junction held 2 bases outside the gene matches. The length of the CDR3 is 13 residues. Per the germline V gene, CDR1 is MGHDK and CDR2 is SYGVNS. CDR3 sequence reads: CASSVAGPGELFF. The CDR3 nucleotides read TGTGCCAGCAGTGTAGCGGGCCCCGGGGAGCTGTTTTTT.

The chain combines TRBV29-1 with TRBJ1-2, with 7 bases matching TRBD1. The germline V gene has CDR1 SQVTM and CDR2 ANQGSEA. This CDR3 contains 14 residues. With V trimmed by 7 bases and J by 5 bases, 13 bases remained unmatched. For the CDR3, the DNA is TGCAGCGCATCCCCGGGGGCAGGGGGGTATGGCTACACCTTC. Translated, it gives CSASPGAGGYGYTF. The whole variable domain, remainder taken from reference TRBV29-1 and TRBJ1-2, is SAVISQKPSRDICQRGTSLTIQCQVDSQVTMMFWYRQQPGQSLTLIATANQGSEATYESGFVIDKFPISRPNLTFSTLTVSNMSPEDSSIYLCSASPGAGGYGYTFGSGTRLTVV.

This chain uses TRBV29-1 with TRBJ1-1, with D maybe TRBD1 (6 bases). The CDR3 extends over 14 amino acids. Germline V CDR1 and CDR2: SQVTM, ANQGSEA. V lost 4 bases and J lost 4, with 16 bases in between. CDR3 amino acids: CSVVGTGSGTEAFF. The CDR3 bases are TGCAGCGTTGTGGGCACAGGGTCGGGCACTGAAGCTTTCTTT. Complete variable domain (other parts from reference TRBV29-1 and TRBJ1-1): SAVISQKPSRDICQRGTSLTIQCQVDSQVTMMFWYRQQPGQSLTLIATANQGSEATYESGFVIDKFPISRPNLTFSTLTVSNMSPEDSSIYLCSVVGTGSGTEAFFGQGTRLTVV.

The chain carries TRBV7-9 and TRBJ1-1, with 10 positions matching TRBD1. Germline V gene lookup returns CDR1 SEHNR and CDR2 FQNEAQ (reference sequence). The CDR3 has 16 amino acids. The V gene end was trimmed by 5 bases and the J gene end by 4 bases; junction bases not matched to a gene: 10. The CDR3 region is CASSRGQGLGGTEAFF. For the CDR3, the DNA is TGTGCCAGCAGCAGGGGACAGGGGCTGGGTGGCACTGAAGCTTTCTTT.

The chain is built from TRBV6-5 and TRBJ1-4; 9 bases fit TRBD1. Per germline, CDR1 MNHEY and CDR2 SVGAGI. The V and J ends lost 6 bases and 7 bases, in that order; junction bases with no gene match: 9. The CDR3 consists of 15 residues. CDR3 amino acids: CASRSPGTGPEKLFF. DNA for the CDR3: TGTGCCAGCAGAAGTCCCGGGACAGGGCCTGAAAAACTGTTTTTT.

This clone was seen a few times. This sample also contains other DNA sequences that code for the same CDR3. The J gene is TRBJ1-3, the V gene TRBV5-1; D unclear. The germline CDR1 and CDR2 sequences are SGHRS and YFSETQ. CDR3 length: 15 residues. Trimming took off 0 bases at V and 1 base at J, with 8 bases between the two ends. The chain's CDR3 is CASSLEGGSGNTIYF. CDR3 coding DNA: TGCGCCAGCAGCTTGGAGGGAGGGTCTGGAAACACCATATATTTT.

Within the sample, this clone is medium-sized (0.01 to 0.1%). This chain's CDR3 is CASTVDRGDTGELFF. The CDR3 DNA follows: TGTGCCAGCACCGTCGACAGGGGAGACACCGGGGAGCTGTTTTTT. The chain couples TRBV28 to TRBJ2-2; TRBD1 aligns across 8 bases. The junction had 7 bases not matched to a gene; V was cut back by 7 bases and J by 3 bases. CDR1 is MDHEN, CDR2 SYDVKM, per germline. The CDR3 sequence is 15 residues long.

V and J are TRBV7-9 and TRBJ1-2, with a tentative D call TRBD1 (6 bases). Per germline, CDR1 SEHNR and CDR2 FQNEAQ (reference sequence). This CDR3 comprises 16 residues. V was clipped by 5 bases and J by 4 bases, with 20 bases between them. The DNA of the CDR3 is TGTGCCAGCAGCCCCCCCAGACGGGACACGGGCTATGGCTACACCTTC. Its protein is CASSPPRRDTGYGYTF.

The chain recombines TRBV2 with TRBJ1-4; tentative D call: TRBD1 (5 bases). The CDR3 length is 13 residues. Looked up from germline, CDR1 is SNHLY and CDR2 is FYNNEI. V lost 7 bases and J lost 4, with 10 bases in between. In DNA, the CDR3 is TGTGCCAGCAATATTAGGGGTAATGAAAAACTGTTTTTT. It is translated as CASNIRGNEKLFF.

This CDR3 is CASSLEPGVRSEQYV. CDR3 nucleotides: TGTGCCAGCAGCTTAGAGCCAGGGGTAAGGTCCGAGCAGTACGTC. The V gene is TRBV7-2, the J gene TRBJ2-7; possibly TRBD1 for D (6 bases). V lost 1 base to trimming and J lost 6 bases, with 16 bases between them. CDR1 is SGHTA, CDR2 FQGNSA, per germline. The CDR3 contains 15 residues.

The rearrangement joins TRBV11-2 to TRBJ2-7; D is perhaps TRBD2 (6 bases). The CDR3 loop spans 14 amino acids. The germline V gene has CDR1 SGHAT and CDR2 FQNNGV. Deletions cut 1 base from V and 2 bases from J, with 9 bases between. The CDR3 here is CASSLVGGTYEQYF. In nucleotides, the CDR3 is TGTGCCAGCAGCTTAGTTGGCGGGACCTACGAGCAGTACTTC.

The V call is TRBV27, the J call TRBJ1-1, with a possible D match to TRBD1 (5 bases). The CDR3 totals 14 residues. With 2 bases removed from V and 5 bases from J, the gap between germline ends came to 12 bases. Germline V gene data show CDR1 as MNHEY and CDR2 as SMNVEV (reference sequence). The CDR3 region has the DNA TGTGCCAGCAGTTTAGGAGGGGTGGGAACTGAAGCTTTCTTT. Its protein product is CASSLGGVGTEAFF.

The chain recombines TRBV6-1 with TRBJ1-2; a weak D match, TRBD1 (5 bases). Trimming removed 3 bases at V and 5 bases at J, with 19 bases between. CDR1 is MNHNS, CDR2 SASEGT, per germline. The CDR3 has 16 amino acids. The CDR3 sequence is CASSEGSGPTRYGYTF. The CDR3 DNA reads TGTGCCAGCAGTGAGGGGTCAGGGCCGACTCGGTATGGCTACACCTTC.

This clone was found a few times. V usage is TRBV30 and J usage is TRBJ2-1; 7 bases are a match to TRBD1. The CDR3 runs 14 residues. The germline CDR1 and CDR2 sequences are GTSNPN and SVGIG (reference sequence). Losses at the gene ends were 8 bases for V and 5 bases for J; bases not matched to a gene: 12. The CDR3 DNA reads as TGTGCCCGGAAAACGGGACAGAAAAACAATGAGCAGTTCTTC. Amino acid sequence: CARKTGQKNNEQFF.

V gene TRBV27 combines with J gene TRBJ2-2, with no clear D. The CDR3 is 14 residues long. CDR1 is MNHEY and CDR2 is SMNVEV in the germline V gene (reference sequence). V was pared by 6 bases and J by 6 bases, with 14 bases between. DNA of the CDR3: TGTGCCAGCAGCATTCGGAGTTTCCCCGGGGAGCTGTTTTTT. Translated: CASSIRSFPGELFF.

V is TRBV28 and J is TRBJ2-1; TRBD2 aligns across 15 bases. Per the germline V gene, CDR1 is MDHEN and CDR2 is SYDVKM. V was pared by 4 bases and J by 0 bases, with 4 bases of the junction left unmatched. This CDR3 is 18 amino acids long. CDR3 sequence reads: CASSSGTSGRRSYNEQFF. Here the CDR3 DNA reads TGTGCCAGCAGTTCCGGGACTAGCGGGAGGCGCTCCTACAATGAGCAGTTCTTC.

This clone was seen only a few times. The chain couples TRBV28 to TRBJ1-5; perhaps TRBD1 as D (5 bases). The CDR3 is 14 residues long. Germline CDR1 is MDHEN and CDR2 is SYDVKM. The V and J ends lost 8 bases and 1 base respectively, with 12 bases between them. In DNA, the CDR3 is TGTGCCAGCGAGACGGGGGGGAGCAATCAGCCCCAGCATTTT. Amino acid sequence: CASETGGSNQPQHF.

This chain joins TRBV19 and TRBJ1-1; perhaps TRBD1 as D (5 bases). Trimming removed 3 bases from V and 3 bases from J, with 11 bases in between. The V gene's germline CDR1 is LNHDA and CDR2 SQIVND (reference sequence). The CDR3 is made up of 14 amino acids. The CDR3 protein is CASSIRGIDTEAFF. The CDR3 nucleotides are TGTGCCAGTAGTATTAGGGGCATCGACACTGAAGCTTTCTTT.